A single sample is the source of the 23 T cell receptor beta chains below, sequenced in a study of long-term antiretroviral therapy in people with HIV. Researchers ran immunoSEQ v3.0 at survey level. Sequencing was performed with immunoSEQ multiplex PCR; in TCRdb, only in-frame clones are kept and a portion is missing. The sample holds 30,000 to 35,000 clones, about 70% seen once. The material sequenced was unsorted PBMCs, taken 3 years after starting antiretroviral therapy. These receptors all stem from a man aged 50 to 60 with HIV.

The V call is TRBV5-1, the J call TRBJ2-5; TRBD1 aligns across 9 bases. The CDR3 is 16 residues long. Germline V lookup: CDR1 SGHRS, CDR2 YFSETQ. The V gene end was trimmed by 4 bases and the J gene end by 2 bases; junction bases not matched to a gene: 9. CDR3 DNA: TGCGCCAGCAGCCTCACCACAGGGGGCCGGCAAGAGACCCAGTACTTC. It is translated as CASSLTTGGRQETQYF.

Here the CDR3 reads CASSRGTSENYEQYF. In DNA form, the CDR3 reads TGTGCCAGCTCACGCGGGACTAGCGAAAACTACGAGCAGTACTTC. The gene calls are TRBV18 and TRBJ2-7; TRBD2 agrees at 10 bases. The germline V gene encodes CDR1 KGHSH and CDR2 LQKENI. With 4 bases clipped from V and 3 bases from J, the junction kept 6 bases outside the gene matches. The length of the CDR3 is 15 residues.

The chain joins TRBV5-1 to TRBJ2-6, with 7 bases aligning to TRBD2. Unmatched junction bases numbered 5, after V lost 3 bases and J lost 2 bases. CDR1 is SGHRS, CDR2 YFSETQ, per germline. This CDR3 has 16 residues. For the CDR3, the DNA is TGCGCCAGCAGCTATCAGGGAGGGGCTGGGGCCAACGTCCTGACTTTC. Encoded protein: CASSYQGGAGANVLTF.

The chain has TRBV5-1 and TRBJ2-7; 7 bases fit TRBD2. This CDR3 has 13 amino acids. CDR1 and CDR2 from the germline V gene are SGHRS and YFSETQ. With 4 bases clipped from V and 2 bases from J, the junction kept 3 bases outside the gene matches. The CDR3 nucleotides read TGCGCCAGCAGCCGGGGAGGGGCCTACGAGCAGTACTTC. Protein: CASSRGGAYEQYF.

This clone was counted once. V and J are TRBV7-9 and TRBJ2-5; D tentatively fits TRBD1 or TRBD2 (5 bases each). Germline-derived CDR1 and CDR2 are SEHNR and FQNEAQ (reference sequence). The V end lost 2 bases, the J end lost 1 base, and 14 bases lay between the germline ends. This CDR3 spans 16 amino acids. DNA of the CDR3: TGTGCCAGCAGCTTATGGGGGTTAGGCCTCCAAGAGACCCAGTACTTC. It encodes CASSLWGLGLQETQYF.

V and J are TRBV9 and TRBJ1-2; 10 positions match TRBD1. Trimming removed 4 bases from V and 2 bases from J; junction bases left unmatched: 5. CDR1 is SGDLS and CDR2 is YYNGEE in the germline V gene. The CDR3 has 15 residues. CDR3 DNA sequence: TGTGCCAGCAGCCCCCGGGACAGGGGAAACTATGGCTACACCTTC. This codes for CASSPRDRGNYGYTF. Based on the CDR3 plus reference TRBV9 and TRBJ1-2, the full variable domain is DSGVTQTPKHLITATGQRVTLRCSPRSGDLSVYWYQQSLDQGLQFLIQYYNGEERAKGNILERFSAQQFPDLHSELNLSSLELGDSALYFCASSPRDRGNYGYTFGSGTRLTVV.

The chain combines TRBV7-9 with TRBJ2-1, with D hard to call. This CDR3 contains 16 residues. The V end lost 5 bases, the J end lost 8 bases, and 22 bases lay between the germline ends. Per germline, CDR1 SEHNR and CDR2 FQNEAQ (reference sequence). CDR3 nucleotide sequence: TGTGCCAGCAGCGCCCTCCGCAACTCCCTGAAGGATGAGCAGTTCTTC. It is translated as CASSALRNSLKDEQFF.

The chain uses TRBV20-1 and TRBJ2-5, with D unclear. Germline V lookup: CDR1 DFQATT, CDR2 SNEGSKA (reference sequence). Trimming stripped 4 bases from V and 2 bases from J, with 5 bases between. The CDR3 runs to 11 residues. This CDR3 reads CSANRQETQYF. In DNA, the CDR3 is TGCAGTGCTAACAGACAAGAGACCCAGTACTTC.

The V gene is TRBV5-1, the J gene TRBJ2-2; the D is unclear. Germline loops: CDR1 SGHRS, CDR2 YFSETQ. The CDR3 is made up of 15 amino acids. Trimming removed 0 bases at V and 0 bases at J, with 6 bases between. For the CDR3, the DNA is TGCGCCAGCAGCTTGGATTTCGCGAACACCGGGGAGCTGTTTTTT. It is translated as CASSLDFANTGELFF.

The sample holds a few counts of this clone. The CDR3 here is CASSEGGQSYGYTF. DNA of the CDR3: TGTGCCAGCAGTGAAGGGGGACAGAGCTATGGCTACACCTTC. The rearrangement uses TRBV27 and TRBJ1-2; 7 bases map to TRBD1. The V segment lost 5 bases and the J segment 4 bases; nucleotides outside the gene matches: 7. The CDR3 has 14 residues. Germline CDR1 is MNHEY and CDR2 is SMNVEV (reference sequence).

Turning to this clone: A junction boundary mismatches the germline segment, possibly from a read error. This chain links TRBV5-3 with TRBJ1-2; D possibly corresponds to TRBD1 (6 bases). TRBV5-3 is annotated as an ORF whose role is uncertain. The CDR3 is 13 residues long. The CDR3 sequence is CASSFGGSYGYTF. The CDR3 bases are TGTGCCAGCAGCTTCGGGGGCAGTTATGGCTACACCTTC.

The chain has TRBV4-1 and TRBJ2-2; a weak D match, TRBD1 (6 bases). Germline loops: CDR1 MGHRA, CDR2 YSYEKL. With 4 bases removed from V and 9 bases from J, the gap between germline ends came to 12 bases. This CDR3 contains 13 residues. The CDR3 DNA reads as TGCGCCAGCAGCCCGGGGACATATAGGGAGCTGTTTTTT. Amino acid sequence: CASSPGTYRELFF.

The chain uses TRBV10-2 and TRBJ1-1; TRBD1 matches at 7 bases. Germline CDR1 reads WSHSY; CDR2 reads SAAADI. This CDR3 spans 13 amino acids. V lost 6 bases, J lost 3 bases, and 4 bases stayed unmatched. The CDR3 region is CASRGQQHTEAFF. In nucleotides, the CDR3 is TGCGCCAGCAGGGGACAGCAGCACACTGAAGCTTTCTTT.

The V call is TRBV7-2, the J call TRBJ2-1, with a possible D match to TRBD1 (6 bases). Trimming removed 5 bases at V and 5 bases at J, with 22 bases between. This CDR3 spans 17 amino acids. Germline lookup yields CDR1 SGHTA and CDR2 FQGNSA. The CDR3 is CASSVLLGTPYDNEQFF. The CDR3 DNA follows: TGTGCCAGCAGCGTACTCTTGGGGACACCTTACGACAATGAGCAGTTCTTC.

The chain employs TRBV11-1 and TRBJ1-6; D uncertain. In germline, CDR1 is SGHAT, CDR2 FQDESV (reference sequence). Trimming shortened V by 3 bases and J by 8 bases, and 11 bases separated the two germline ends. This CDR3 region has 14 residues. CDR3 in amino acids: CASSFSRGYSPLHF. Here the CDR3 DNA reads TGTGCCAGCAGCTTCTCACGAGGTTATTCACCCCTCCACTTT.

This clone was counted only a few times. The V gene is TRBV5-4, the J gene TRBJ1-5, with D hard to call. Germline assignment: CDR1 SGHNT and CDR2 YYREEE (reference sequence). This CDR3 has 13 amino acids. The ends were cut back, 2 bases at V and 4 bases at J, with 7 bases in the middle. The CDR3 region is CASSFDGNQPQHF. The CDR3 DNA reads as TGTGCCAGCAGCTTCGACGGGAATCAGCCCCAGCATTTT.

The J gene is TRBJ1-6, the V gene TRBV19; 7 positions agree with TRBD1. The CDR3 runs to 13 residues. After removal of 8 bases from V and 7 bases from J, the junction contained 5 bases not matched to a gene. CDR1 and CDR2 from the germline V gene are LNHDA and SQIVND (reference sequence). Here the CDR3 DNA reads TGTGCCAGTGGGAGGGGGCAGAATTCACCCCTCCACTTT. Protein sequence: CASGRGQNSPLHF.

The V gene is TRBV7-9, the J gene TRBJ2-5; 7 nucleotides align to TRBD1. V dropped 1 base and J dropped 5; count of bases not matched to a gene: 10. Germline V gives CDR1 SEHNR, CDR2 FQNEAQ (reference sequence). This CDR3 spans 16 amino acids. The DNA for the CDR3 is TGTGCCAGCAGCTTAGAGAGGGGGCTTCTAAAGGAGACCCAGTACTTC. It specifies CASSLERGLLKETQYF.

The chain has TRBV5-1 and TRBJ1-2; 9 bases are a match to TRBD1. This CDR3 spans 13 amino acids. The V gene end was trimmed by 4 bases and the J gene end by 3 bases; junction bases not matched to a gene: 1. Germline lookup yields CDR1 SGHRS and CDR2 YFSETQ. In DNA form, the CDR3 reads TGCGCCAGCAGCCGGACAGGGGACTATGGCTACACCTTC. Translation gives CASSRTGDYGYTF.

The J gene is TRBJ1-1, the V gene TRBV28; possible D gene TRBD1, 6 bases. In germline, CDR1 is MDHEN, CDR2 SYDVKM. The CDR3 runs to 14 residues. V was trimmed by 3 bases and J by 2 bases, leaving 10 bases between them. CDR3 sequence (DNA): TGTGCCAGCAGTTTCCTCAGGGGCAACACTGAAGCTTTCTTT. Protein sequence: CASSFLRGNTEAFF.

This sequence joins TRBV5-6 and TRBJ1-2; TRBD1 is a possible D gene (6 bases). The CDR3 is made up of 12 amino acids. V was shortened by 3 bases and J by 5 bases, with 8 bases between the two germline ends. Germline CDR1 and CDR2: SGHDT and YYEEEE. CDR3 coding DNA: TGTGCCAGCAGCTATACAGGGTATGGCTACACCTTC. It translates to CASSYTGYGYTF.

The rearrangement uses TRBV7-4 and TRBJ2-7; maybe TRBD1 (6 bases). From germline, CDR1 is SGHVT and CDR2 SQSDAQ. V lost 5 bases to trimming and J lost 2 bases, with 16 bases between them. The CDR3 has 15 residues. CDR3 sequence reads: CASSLRGQGPYEQYF. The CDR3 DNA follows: TGTGCCAGCAGCCTCCGGGGTCAGGGGCCCTACGAGCAGTACTTC.

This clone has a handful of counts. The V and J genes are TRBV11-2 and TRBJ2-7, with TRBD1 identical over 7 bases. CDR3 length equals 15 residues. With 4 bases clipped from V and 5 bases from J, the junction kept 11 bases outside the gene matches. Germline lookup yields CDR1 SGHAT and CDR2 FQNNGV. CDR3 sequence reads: CASSSTTGAFNEQYF. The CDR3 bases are TGTGCCAGCAGCTCAACCACAGGGGCTTTCAACGAGCAGTACTTC.